These 21 T cell receptor beta chains were all obtained from the same sample, sequenced in a study of T cell changes during pregnancy in multiple sclerosis. Only in-frame clones appear in the TCRdb table, and some are missing; sequencing was by immunoSEQ multiplex PCR. This table has tens of thousands of clones, about nine tenths appearing once. Sequencing was performed on CD4+ T cells from peripheral blood mononuclear cells, taken in the second trimester of pregnancy. The origin of the receptors is a female donor with multiple sclerosis, enrolled in a pregnancy study.

V is TRBV10-1 and J is TRBJ1-2; D is possibly TRBD1 (5 bases). Germline V gene lookup returns CDR1 WNHNN and CDR2 SYGVQD (reference sequence). The CDR3 has 16 amino acids. Between the trimmed V and J ends, which lost 0 bases and 4 bases, there was a span of 15 bases. The CDR3 nucleotides read TGCGCCAGCAGTGAGTCGGGGCAGGGTTTGCTCTATGGCTACACCTTC. Residues: CASSESGQGLLYGYTF.

V and J are TRBV23-1 and TRBJ1-1; TRBD1 is a possible D gene (6 bases). TRBV23-1 is recorded as an ORF, its role being uncertain. The CDR3 totals 15 residues. Trimming took 0 bases from V and 4 from J, leaving 12 bases between them. The CDR3 protein is CASSQSGRGPTEAFF. CDR3 coding DNA: TGCGCCAGCAGTCAATCAGGCAGGGGTCCCACTGAAGCTTTCTTT.

V gene TRBV9 combines with J gene TRBJ2-5, with D possibly TRBD2 on 6 matching bases. The V gene lost 4 bases and the J gene lost 2 bases, with 18 bases spanning the gap. Germline values: CDR1 SGDLS, CDR2 YYNGEE. This CDR3 is 16 amino acids long. The CDR3 sequence: CASSPHGGGRQETQYF. The CDR3 DNA follows: TGTGCCAGCAGCCCCCATGGGGGAGGCCGACAAGAGACCCAGTACTTC. Combining the CDR3 with reference TRBV9 and TRBJ2-5 gives the whole variable domain DSGVTQTPKHLITATGQRVTLRCSPRSGDLSVYWYQQSLDQGLQFLIQYYNGEERAKGNILERFSAQQFPDLHSELNLSSLELGDSALYFCASSPHGGGRQETQYFGPGTRLLVL.

This clone appeared a single time. The chain combines TRBV2 with TRBJ2-7; 8 nucleotides line up with TRBD1. The CDR3 is made up of 13 amino acids. With V trimmed by 7 bases and J by 4 bases, 6 bases remained unmatched. The germline V gene encodes CDR1 SNHLY and CDR2 FYNNEI. CDR3 in amino acids: CASTLGQGYEQYF. CDR3 DNA sequence: TGTGCCAGCACACTCGGACAGGGATACGAGCAGTACTTC.

The chain combines TRBV29-1 with TRBJ2-7; 11 bases are a match to TRBD2. V lost 7 bases and J lost 3; bases outside the gene matches: 2. Germline-derived CDR1 and CDR2 are SQVTM and ANQGSEA. The CDR3 length is 12 residues. For the CDR3, the DNA is TGCAGCGCTACTAGCGGGAGCTACGAGCAGTACTTC. Protein: CSATSGSYEQYF.

The chain's CDR3 is CASSLVGGKETQYF. In DNA form, the CDR3 reads TGTGCCAGCAGTTTAGTTGGAGGCAAAGAGACCCAGTACTTC. This chain uses TRBV28 with TRBJ2-5; tentative D call: TRBD2 (5 bases). The V and J ends lost 2 bases and 3 bases respectively, with 10 bases between them. Germline V gene lookup returns CDR1 MDHEN and CDR2 SYDVKM. The CDR3 spans 14 residues. Looking up the rest from reference TRBV28 and TRBJ2-5 gives the full variable domain: DVKVTQSSRYLVKRTGEKVFLECVQDMDHENMFWYRQDPGLGLRLIYFSYDVKMKEKGDIPEGYSVSREKKERFSLILESASTNQTSMYLCASSLVGGKETQYFGPGTRLLVL.

About this clone itself: The same CDR3 is also encoded by other DNA sequences in this sample. This chain's CDR3 is CASSPGLAGRDTQYF. The CDR3 coding sequence is TGCGCCAGCAGCCCGGGACTAGCGGGACGGGATACGCAGTATTTT. The chain combines TRBV5-1 with TRBJ2-3; 13 bases match TRBD2. J gave up 6 bases and V 4 bases, and 5 bases lay outside the gene matches. CDR1 and CDR2 from the germline V gene are SGHRS and YFSETQ. The CDR3 is 15 residues long.

The J gene is TRBJ2-7, the V gene TRBV10-1, with TRBD1 identical over 8 bases. After removal of 6 bases from V and 5 bases from J, the junction contained 0 bases not matched to a gene. This CDR3 spans 11 amino acids. Per the germline V gene, CDR1 is WNHNN and CDR2 is SYGVQD (reference sequence). CDR3: CASRQGDEQYF. In DNA, the CDR3 is TGCGCCAGCAGACAGGGGGACGAGCAGTACTTC.

The chain recombines TRBV7-9 with TRBJ2-3; TRBD2 matches at 12 bases. The CDR3 loop spans 19 amino acids. The germline V gene encodes CDR1 SEHNR and CDR2 FQNEAQ (reference sequence). V was clipped by 3 bases and J by 3 bases; unmatched bases: 13. The CDR3: CASSFPLMTSGGGTDTQYF. Here the CDR3 DNA reads TGTGCCAGCAGCTTCCCCCTCATGACTAGCGGGGGAGGGACAGATACGCAGTATTTT.

The chain recombines TRBV27 with TRBJ2-6; 13 bases are shared with TRBD2. From germline, CDR1 is MNHEY and CDR2 SMNVEV (reference sequence). Germline trimming cut 4 bases from V and 4 bases from J; bases unmatched to any gene: 7. This CDR3 is built from 18 residues. CDR3 sequence reads: CASSSTSGRAKGANVLTF. The DNA of the CDR3 is TGTGCCAGCAGTTCCACTAGCGGGAGGGCCAAAGGGGCCAACGTCCTGACTTTC.

The chain couples TRBV5-1 to TRBJ2-1; 7 nucleotides agree with TRBD2. The germline CDR1 and CDR2 sequences are SGHRS and YFSETQ. V dropped 6 bases and J dropped 1; count of bases not matched to a gene: 4. This CDR3 region has 14 residues. The CDR3 coding sequence is TGCGCCAGCAATGGCGGGAGTTCCTACAATGAGCAGTTCTTC. The encoded protein is CASNGGSSYNEQFF.

The rearrangement uses TRBV4-2 and TRBJ2-7; the match to TRBD2 covers 10 bases. Germline V lookup: CDR1 LGHNA, CDR2 YNFKEQ. Germline trimming cut 3 bases from V and 5 bases from J; bases unmatched to any gene: 7. The CDR3 contains 15 residues. CDR3 coding DNA: TGTGCCAGCAGCCAGGCTAGCGGGAGATACCACGAGCAGTACTTC. Its protein product is CASSQASGRYHEQYF.

J is TRBJ2-5 and V is TRBV9; TRBD1 matches at 9 bases. J lost 2 bases, V lost 4 bases, and 3 bases had no gene match. Germline V gene sequence: CDR1 SGDLS, CDR2 YYNGEE. The CDR3 is 14 residues long. DNA for the CDR3: TGTGCCAGCAGCTTGGGACAGGGACAAGAGACCCAGTACTTC. It codes for CASSLGQGQETQYF.

The chain combines TRBV5-4 with TRBJ2-3, with D possibly TRBD2 on 5 matching bases. This CDR3 spans 13 amino acids. Germline lookup yields CDR1 SGHNT and CDR2 YYREEE (reference sequence). V was trimmed by 4 bases and J by 9 bases, leaving 15 bases between them. The CDR3 protein is CASSLPGVSTQYF. The DNA for the CDR3 is TGTGCCAGCAGCCTCCCCGGGGTCAGCACGCAGTATTTT. The variable domain in full, with the rest retrieved from reference TRBV5-4 and TRBJ2-3, is ETGVTQSPTHLIKTRGQQVTLRCSSQSGHNTVSWYQQALGQGPQFIFQYYREEENGRGNFPPRFSGLQFPNYSSELNVNALELDDSALYLCASSLPGVSTQYFGPGTRLTVL.

This chain joins TRBV27 and TRBJ2-3; 11 bases are shared with TRBD2. J was trimmed by 4 bases and V by 11 bases; bases with no gene match: 11. The CDR3 extends over 15 amino acids. Germline V gene lookup returns CDR1 MNHEY and CDR2 SMNVEV (reference sequence). The CDR3 sequence is CARKCLAGGADTQYF. In nucleotides, the CDR3 is TGTGCCCGGAAGTGCCTAGCGGGAGGAGCAGATACGCAGTATTTT.

The chain links TRBV7-2 to TRBJ2-7, with 12 bases that match TRBD2. The CDR3 is 15 amino acids. Germline V CDR1 and CDR2: SGHTA, FQGNSA. V gave up 6 bases and J gave up 7 bases; unmatched junction bases: 10. CDR3 sequence: CASSPRLAGAGEQYF. The CDR3 region has the DNA TGTGCCAGCAGTCCCCGACTAGCGGGAGCTGGAGAGCAGTACTTC. Together with reference TRBV7-2 and TRBJ2-7, the CDR3 gives the full variable domain: GAGVSQSPSNKVTEKGKDVELRCDPISGHTALYWYRQSLGQGLEFLIYFQGNSAPDKSGLPSDRFSAERTGGSVSTLTIQRTQQEDSAVYLCASSPRLAGAGEQYFGPGTRLTVT.

The chain couples TRBV7-9 to TRBJ2-1; the D is unclear. Looked up from germline, CDR1 is SEHNR and CDR2 is FQNEAQ (reference sequence). Trimming cost V 5 bases and J 7 bases, with 24 bases left between them. CDR3 size: 17 residues. The CDR3 coding sequence is TGTGCCAGCAGCCCACCGACAAACGCTAAAAGCAAAAATGAGCAGTTCTTC. Its translation is CASSPPTNAKSKNEQFF.

About this clone: The junction departs from the called germline gene at one end, perhaps through a read error. This chain uses TRBV7-7 with TRBJ1-3; D gene unclear. Germline CDR1 reads SSHAT; CDR2 reads FNYEAQ (reference sequence). The CDR3 runs 14 residues. DNA for the CDR3: TGTGCTAGCACCCCGTTTGTTCCTGGAAACACCATATATTTT. It is translated as CASTPFVPGNTIYF.

The J gene is TRBJ1-5, the V gene TRBV19; D is unclear. The CDR3 length is 12 residues. V was clipped by 6 bases and J by 6 bases, with 9 bases between them. Germline V lookup: CDR1 LNHDA, CDR2 SQIVND (reference sequence). The CDR3 sequence: CASRFSGQPQHF. The CDR3 DNA is TGTGCCAGTAGATTCTCCGGTCAGCCCCAGCATTTT.

The rearrangement links TRBV6-1 to TRBJ1-5; D perhaps matches TRBD1 (6 bases). CDR3 length equals 15 residues. The germline CDR1 and CDR2 sequences are MNHNS and SASEGT. The V end was cut by 5 bases, the J end by 1 base, with 12 bases between. The DNA of the CDR3 is TGTGCCAGCAGTATCAGACAGGCGAGCAATCAGCCCCAGCATTTT. Protein: CASSIRQASNQPQHF.

V usage is TRBV6-6 and J usage is TRBJ1-4; D is perhaps TRBD1 (6 bases). V lost 6 bases to trimming and J lost 5 bases, with 13 bases between them. This CDR3 has 14 residues. Looked up from germline, CDR1 is MNHNY and CDR2 is SVGAGI (reference sequence). CDR3 loop: CASRYLGQNEKLFF. The CDR3 bases are TGTGCCAGCAGATACCTCGGACAGAATGAAAAACTGTTTTTT.